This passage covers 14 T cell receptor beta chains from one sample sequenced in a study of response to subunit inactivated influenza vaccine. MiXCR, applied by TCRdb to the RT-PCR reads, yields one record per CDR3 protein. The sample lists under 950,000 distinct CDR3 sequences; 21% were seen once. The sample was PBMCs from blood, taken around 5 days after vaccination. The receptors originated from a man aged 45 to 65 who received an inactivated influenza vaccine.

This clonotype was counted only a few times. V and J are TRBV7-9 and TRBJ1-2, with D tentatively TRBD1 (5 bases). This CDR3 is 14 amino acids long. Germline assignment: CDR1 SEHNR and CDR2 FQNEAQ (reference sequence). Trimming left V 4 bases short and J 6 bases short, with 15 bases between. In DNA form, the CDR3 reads TGTGCCAGCAGCTCATCCCCTAGGGGCAATGGCTACACCTTC. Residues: CASSSSPRGNGYTF.

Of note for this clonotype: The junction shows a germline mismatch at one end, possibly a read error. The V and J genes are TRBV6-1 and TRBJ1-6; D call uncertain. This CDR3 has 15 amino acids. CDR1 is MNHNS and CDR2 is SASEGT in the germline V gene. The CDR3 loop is CATTRTAGYDSPLHF. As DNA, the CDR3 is TGTGCCACGACGCGGACGGCGGGCTATGATTCACCCCTCCACTTT.

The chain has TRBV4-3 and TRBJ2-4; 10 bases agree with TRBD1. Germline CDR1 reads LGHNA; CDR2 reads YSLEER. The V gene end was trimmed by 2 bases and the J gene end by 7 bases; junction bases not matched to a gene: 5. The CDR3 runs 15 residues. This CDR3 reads CASSQSGTGANIQYF. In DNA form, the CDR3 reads TGCGCCAGCAGCCAATCAGGGACAGGGGCGAACATTCAGTACTTC.

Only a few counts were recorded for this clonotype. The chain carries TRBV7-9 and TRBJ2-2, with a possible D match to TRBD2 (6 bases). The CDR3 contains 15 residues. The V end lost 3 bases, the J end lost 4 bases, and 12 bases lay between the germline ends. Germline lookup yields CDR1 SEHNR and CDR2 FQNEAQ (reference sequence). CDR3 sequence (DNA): TGTGCCAGCAGCTTGTTCGGGGGAGTCACCGGGGAGCTGTTTTTT. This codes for CASSLFGGVTGELFF.

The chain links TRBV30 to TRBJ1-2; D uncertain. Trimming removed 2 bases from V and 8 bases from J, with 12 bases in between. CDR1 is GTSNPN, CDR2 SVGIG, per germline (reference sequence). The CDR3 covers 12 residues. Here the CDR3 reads CAWSRLGEGYTF. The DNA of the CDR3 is TGTGCCTGGAGTCGTCTTGGGGAGGGCTACACCTTC.

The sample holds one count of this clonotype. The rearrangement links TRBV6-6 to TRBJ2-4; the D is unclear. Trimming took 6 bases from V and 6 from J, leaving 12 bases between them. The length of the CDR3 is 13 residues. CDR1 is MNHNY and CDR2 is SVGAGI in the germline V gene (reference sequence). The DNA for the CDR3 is TGTGCCAGCAGGTCGTTCTCGAGAAACATTCAGTACTTC. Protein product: CASRSFSRNIQYF.

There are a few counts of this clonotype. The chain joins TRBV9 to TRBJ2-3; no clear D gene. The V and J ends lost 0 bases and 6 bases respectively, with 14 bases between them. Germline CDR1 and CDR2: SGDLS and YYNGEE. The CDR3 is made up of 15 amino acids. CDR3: CASSVVASPSDTQYF. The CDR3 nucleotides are TGTGCCAGCAGCGTAGTTGCGTCCCCATCGGATACGCAGTATTTT.

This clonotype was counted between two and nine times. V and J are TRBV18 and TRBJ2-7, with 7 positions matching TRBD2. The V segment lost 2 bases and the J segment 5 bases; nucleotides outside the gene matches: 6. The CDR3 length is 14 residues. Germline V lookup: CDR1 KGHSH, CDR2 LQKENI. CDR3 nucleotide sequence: TGTGCCAGCTCACCAGTGGGAGGGCCCCACGAGCAGTACTTC. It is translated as CASSPVGGPHEQYF.

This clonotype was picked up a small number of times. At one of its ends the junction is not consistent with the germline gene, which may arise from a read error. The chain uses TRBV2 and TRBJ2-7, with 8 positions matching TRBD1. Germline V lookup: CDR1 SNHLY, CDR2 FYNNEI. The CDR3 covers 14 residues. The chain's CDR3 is CASREGQGIYEQYF. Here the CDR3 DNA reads TGTGCCAGCAGGGAAGGACAGGGTATCTACGAGCAGTACTTC.

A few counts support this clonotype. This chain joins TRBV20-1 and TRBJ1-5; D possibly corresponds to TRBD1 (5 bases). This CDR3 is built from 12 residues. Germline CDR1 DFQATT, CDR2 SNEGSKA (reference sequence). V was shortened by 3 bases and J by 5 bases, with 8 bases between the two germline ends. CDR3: CSARRGDQPQHF. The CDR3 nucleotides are TGCAGTGCTAGGCGGGGGGATCAGCCCCAGCATTTT.

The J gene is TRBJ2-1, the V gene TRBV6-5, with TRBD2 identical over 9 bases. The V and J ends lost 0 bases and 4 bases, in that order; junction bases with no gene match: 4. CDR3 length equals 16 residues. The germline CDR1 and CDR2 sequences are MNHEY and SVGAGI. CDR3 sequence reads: CASSYSAGGVYNEQFF. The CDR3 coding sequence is TGTGCCAGCAGTTACTCTGCGGGAGGGGTATACAATGAGCAGTTCTTC.

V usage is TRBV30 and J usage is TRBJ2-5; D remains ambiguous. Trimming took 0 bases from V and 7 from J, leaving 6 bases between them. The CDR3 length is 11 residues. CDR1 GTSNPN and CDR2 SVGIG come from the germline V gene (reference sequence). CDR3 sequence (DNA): TGTGCCTGGAGTGTCTCTGCGACCCAGTACTTC. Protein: CAWSVSATQYF.

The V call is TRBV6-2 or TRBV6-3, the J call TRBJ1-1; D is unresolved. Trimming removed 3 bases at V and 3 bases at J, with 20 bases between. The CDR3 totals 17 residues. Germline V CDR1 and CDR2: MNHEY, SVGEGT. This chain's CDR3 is CASSYSREGSRDTEAFF. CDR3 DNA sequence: TGTGCCAGCAGTTATTCCCGCGAGGGAAGTCGGGACACTGAAGCTTTCTTT.

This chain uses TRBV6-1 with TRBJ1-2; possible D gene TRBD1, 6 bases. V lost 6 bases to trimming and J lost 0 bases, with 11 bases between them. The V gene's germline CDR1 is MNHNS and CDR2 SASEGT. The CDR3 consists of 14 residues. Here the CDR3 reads CASRSQGANYGYTF. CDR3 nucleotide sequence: TGTGCCAGCAGGTCACAGGGTGCTAACTATGGCTACACCTTC.